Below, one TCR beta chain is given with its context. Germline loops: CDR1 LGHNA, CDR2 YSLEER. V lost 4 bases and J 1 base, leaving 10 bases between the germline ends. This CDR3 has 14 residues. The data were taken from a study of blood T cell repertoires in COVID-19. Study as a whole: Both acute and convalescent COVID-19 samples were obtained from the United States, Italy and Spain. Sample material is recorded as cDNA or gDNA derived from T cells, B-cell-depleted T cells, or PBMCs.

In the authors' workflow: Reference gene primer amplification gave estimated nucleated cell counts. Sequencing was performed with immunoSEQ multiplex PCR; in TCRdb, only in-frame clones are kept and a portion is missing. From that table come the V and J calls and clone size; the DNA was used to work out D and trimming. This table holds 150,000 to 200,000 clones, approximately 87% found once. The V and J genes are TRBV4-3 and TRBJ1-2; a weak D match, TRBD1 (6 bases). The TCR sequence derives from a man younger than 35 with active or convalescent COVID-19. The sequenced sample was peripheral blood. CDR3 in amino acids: CASSPGTSNYGYTF. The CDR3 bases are TGCGCCAGCAGCCCAGGGACAAGTAACTATGGCTACACCTTC.